This TCR beta chain stems from a study of metastatic and nonmetastatic thyroid tumors. The CDR3 is 10 amino acids. V lost 8 bases, J lost 7 bases, and 5 bases lay in between. Germline V CDR1 and CDR2: SGHTA, FQGNSA. There were no patients who had received any treatment before thyroid surgery. As processed by the authors: To classify distant metastasis in papillary thyroid cancer, a model was built from CDR3 differences across clinicopathological groups. TCRdb reassembled clones from the PCR reads with MiXCR. Clone size and V and J calls follow TCRdb, not the original study. The data show approximately 44,000 clones, 28% seen once. This clone was seen many times.

The sequence came from a male donor with papillary thyroid cancer or a benign thyroid nodule (not recorded which). Some clones in this sample may be carry-over from other donors' samples. J is TRBJ2-2 and V is TRBV7-2; D unclear. The source material was blood. The DNA of the CDR3 is TGTGCCAGCGGGTACGGGGAGCTGTTTTTT. Translation gives CASGYGELFF. Filled out from reference TRBV7-2 and TRBJ2-2, the complete variable domain reads GAGVSQSPSNKVTEKGKDVELRCDPISGHTALYWYRQSLGQGLEFLIYFQGNSAPDKSGLPSDRFSAERTGGSVSTLTIQRTQQEDSAVYLCASGYGELFFGEGSRLTVL.